This T cell receptor beta chain was obtained from a study of shared clonotypes between healthy human individuals. The CDR3 is made up of 15 amino acids. V shed 3 bases and J 0 bases; nucleotides not matched to a gene: 3. Germline V CDR1 and CDR2: SNHLY, FYNNEI. TCRdb's copy holds only in-frame clones and misses some; the assay was immunoSEQ multiplex PCR. Of about 2.1 million clones in the sample, roughly 95% are singletons; the top ten hold 1.5% to 2%. In this sample, this clone turned up once. CD45RO-negative, CCR7-selected cells formed the naive CD8 fraction, which excluded terminally differentiated effector memory CD45RA+ cells.

The TCR sequence derives from a man aged 18-30 years in good health. Some clones in this sample may be carry-over from other donors' samples. The sample comprised naive CD8+ T cells from PBMCs. The rearrangement links TRBV2 to TRBJ2-3; TRBD2 matches at 7 bases. CDR3 loop: CASSESSGSTDTQYF. The CDR3 DNA follows: TGTGCCAGCAGTGAGTCTAGCGGAAGCACAGATACGCAGTATTTT.